The T cell receptor beta chain under discussion was sequenced for a study of post-analysis software for immune sequencing data. The study, taken as a whole, reports: There was significantly lower normalized Chao1 diversity in multiple sclerosis patients than in controls. Five TRBV segments, TRBV5-6, TRBV5-1 and TRBV20-1 among them, were found more frequent in patients than controls.

Unique molecular identifiers had been added to the TCR beta cDNA libraries. Researchers reported roughly 0.5 million cDNA molecules coming from approximately 1 to 10 million T cells. TCRdb re-called the PCR reads with MiXCR, one entry per CDR3 protein. The sample gives 700,000 to 800,000 distinct CDR3 sequences, less than 35% of which show up once; around 0.6% is in the top ten. Worth noting for this clonotype: What it recognizes is unknown.

In germline, CDR1 is MNHNS, CDR2 SASEGT. With 3 bases clipped from V and 0 bases from J, the junction kept 5 bases outside the gene matches. There are 15 residues in the CDR3. This sequence joins TRBV6-1 and TRBJ2-7; 7 bases fit TRBD2. Input material: blood. The sequence derives from a girl between 5 and 17 years old with multiple sclerosis. CDR3 nucleotides: TGTGCCAGCAGTGACTGGGGGACTAACTCCTACGAGCAGTACTTC. This translates into CASSDWGTNSYEQYF.